Below are 3 T cell receptor beta chains sequenced from a single sample in a study of T cell clones after liver transplantation. Method: immunoSEQ multiplex PCR; TCRdb's copy keeps in-frame clones and lacks some. The table includes about 33,000 clones, over 85% detected once. Material: CD8+ T cells from blood, obtained 12 months after liver transplant. The receptors shown here come from a human patient who received a liver transplant. Some T cells may arise from the graft donor.

The genes are TRBV2 and TRBJ1-2; TRBD1 aligns across 9 bases. Germline-derived CDR1 and CDR2 are SNHLY and FYNNEI. V was pared by 3 bases and J by 7 bases, with 6 bases of the junction left unmatched. This CDR3 spans 14 amino acids. CDR3 bases: TGTGCCAGCAGTGAGATGGGACAGGGACCTGGCTACACCTTC. It codes for CASSEMGQGPGYTF.

J is TRBJ2-7 and V is TRBV4-1; D gene unclear. Germline CDR1 is MGHRA and CDR2 is YSYEKL. Trimming pared 1 base from V and 0 bases from J, leaving 7 bases between. The CDR3 length is 14 residues. CDR3 DNA: TGCGCCAGCAGCCAAGGCGGCTCCTCCTACGAGCAGTACTTC. Its protein product is CASSQGGSSYEQYF.

The gene calls are TRBV11-3 and TRBJ2-2; the match to TRBD2 covers 15 bases. The CDR3 consists of 18 residues. Trimming removed 5 bases from V and 0 bases from J; junction bases left unmatched: 4. Germline-derived CDR1 and CDR2 are SGHNT and YENEEA. As DNA, the CDR3 is TGTGCCAGCAGCCCTAGGACTAGCGGGAGGGCGAACACCGGGGAGCTGTTTTTT. As protein: CASSPRTSGRANTGELFF.